This is a list of T cell receptor beta chains from one sample in a study of T-cell memory formation after mild COVID-19. TCRdb redid the calling of the 5' RACE reads with MiXCR, one entry per CDR3 protein. The sample holds under 300,000 distinct CDR3 sequences, less than 20% seen once. The sequenced material came from PBMCs or a T cell subset sorted from them (not recorded which). The source of these receptors is a man aged 18-30 years who had mild COVID-19 (a few samples of this study predate the infection). Cell type and time point are not known. CDR3s include the opening cysteine and the closing phenylalanine or tryptophan. The D gene is left open where the match is weak. Part of the rows lack a size; the others show once, few, many or a class for expanded clones.

NA	few	14	TRBJ1-1	TRBV7-2	CASSSDGGGTEAFF	TGTGCCAGCAGCTCGGACGGGGGCGGCACTGAAGCTTTCTTT
TRBD1	many	15	TRBJ2-3	TRBV5-1	CASSLARTGVDTQYF	TGCGCCAGCAGCTTAGCCCGGACAGGGGTAGATACGCAGTATTTT
NA	few	14	TRBJ2-7	TRBV6-2/TRBV6-3	CASTIRDESYEQYF	TGTGCCAGCACCATCCGGGACGAGTCCTACGAGCAGTACTTC
NA	NA	13	TRBJ1-2	TRBV7-2	CASSLVADYGYTF	TGTGCCAGCAGCTTAGTGGCGGACTATGGCTACACCTTC
NA	few	14	TRBJ1-5	TRBV6-1	CASTFSLGEQPQHF	TGTGCCAGCACCTTCTCGTTGGGTGAGCAGCCCCAGCATTTT
NA	many	13	TRBJ1-5	TRBV11-2	CASSSDRDQPQHF	TGTGCCAGCAGCTCGGACCGAGATCAGCCCCAGCATTTT
NA	NA	13	TRBJ2-7	TRBV6-5	CASRGALSYEQYF	TGTGCCAGCAGAGGGGCCCTCTCCTACGAGCAGTACTTC
NA	many	14	TRBJ2-3	TRBV4-3	CASSQTGLGDTQYF	TGCGCCAGCAGCCAAACAGGGTTAGGGGATACGCAGTATTTT
TRBD2	few	15	TRBJ2-3	TRBV10-3	CAISETSGGAYTQYF	TGTGCCATCAGTGAGACTAGCGGGGGGGCTTATACGCAGTATTTT
NA	NA	15	TRBJ2-2	TRBV12-3/TRBV12-4	CATQRGSLGTGELFF	TGTGCCACCCAACGGGGCAGCCTAGGAACCGGGGAGCTGTTTTTT
NA	NA	14	TRBJ1-2	TRBV29-1	CSVEDPDSAYGYTF	TGCAGCGTTGAAGATCCCGATAGCGCTTATGGCTACACCTTC
TRBD1	many	20	TRBJ1-4	TRBV4-1	CASSRTGDAMAFATNEKLFF	TGCGCCAGCAGCCGGACAGGGGACGCGATGGCATTTGCAACTAATGAAAAACTGTTTTTT
NA	NA	14	TRBJ2-5	TRBV12-3/TRBV12-4	CASSSGAGQETQYF	TGTGCCAGCAGTTCGGGCGCGGGGCAAGAGACCCAGTACTTC
NA	NA	14	TRBJ2-7	TRBV20-1	CSATFRGRGVEQYF	TGCAGTGCTACGTTCCGGGGACGGGGTGTCGAGCAGTACTTC
NA	few	12	TRBJ1-5	TRBV5-1	CASSYLGGPQHF	TGCGCCAGCAGCTACCTAGGGGGGCCCCAGCATTTT
TRBD1	NA	16	TRBJ1-1	TRBV6-2/TRBV6-3	CASSPPPGQGNTEAFF	TGTGCCAGCAGCCCACCCCCGGGACAGGGGAACACTGAAGCTTTCTTT
NA	few	14	TRBJ1-2	TRBV5-6	CASSQRLGHYGYTF	TGTGCCAGCAGCCAGCGGCTCGGACACTATGGCTACACCTTC